This T cell receptor (beta chain) was captured by sequencing in a study of T cells in women clearing cervical HPV infection. Clones were read by immunoSEQ multiplex PCR, and TCRdb kept only the in-frame ones, dropping some. Here the sample table reports under 45,000 clones. The sample taken for sequencing was blood buffy coat. The TCR originated in a woman aged 18-70 years with a cervical HPV16 infection that either progressed to CIN3+ or cleared (not recorded which).

The sequenced part of the CDR3 DNA is TGTGCCTGGAAAGACAGCGCTAATGGAAACACC. Protein sequence: CAWKDSANGNT. The CDR3 in its entirety is CAWKDSANGNTIYF. The chain combines TRBV30 with TRBJ1-3; D perhaps matches TRBD1 (5 bases). The CDR3 is cut off 3 residues early in the read; its end comes from the germline J gene. V dropped 4 bases and J dropped 3 bases, with 13 bases sitting between them. There are 14 residues in the CDR3. The germline V gene encodes CDR1 GTSNPN and CDR2 SVGIG (reference sequence).